This T cell receptor beta chain originates from a study of breast tumors, draining lymph nodes, adjacent tissues. TCRdb itself ran the multiplex PCR reads through MiXCR, one entry per CDR3 protein. The sample shows around 130,000 distinct CDR3 sequences, over 20% of them seen only once. This clonotype was counted many times. Its antigen is not identified. Breast cancer patients provided tissue from their axillary draining lymph nodes. Trimming stripped 1 base from V and 0 bases from J, with 7 bases between. This CDR3 is 16 amino acids long. Germline-derived CDR1 and CDR2 are SGHAT and FQNNGV. Study-wide results and limits: Findings are consistent with lymph node origin and intratumoral expansion of most tumor T cells. The lymph node origin of tumor T cells was framed as consistent with a hypothesis, not demonstrated. Luminal-like breast cancer showed significantly higher tumor–nontumor repertoire similarity than basal-like. Compared with lymph nodes, tumors were less diverse; compared with nontumor tissue, more.

Sequenced input: axillary lymph node tissue. This TCR derives from a female donor with breast cancer. Some clones in this sample may be carry-over from other donors' samples. This chain uses TRBV11-2 with TRBJ2-6, with D hard to call. The chain's CDR3 is CASSLVLSSGANVLTF. CDR3 sequence (DNA): TGTGCCAGCAGCTTAGTTCTCAGCTCTGGGGCCAACGTCCTGACTTTC.